This entry describes one T cell receptor beta chain. Repertoires were generated with immunoSEQ multiplex PCR, while TCRdb's copy carries only in-frame clones and drops some. The repertoire includes more than 300,000 clones, about 88% of them detected once, and 6.4% sits in the top ten. This record comes from a study of Ad26.COV2.S vaccination and SARS-CoV-2 variants. CDR1 is SGHRS and CDR2 is YFSETQ in the germline V gene. The V end lost 2 bases, the J end lost 5 bases, and 10 bases lay between the germline ends. The CDR3 has 13 amino acids. The treatment here: 19 received Ad26.COV2.S at low or high dose, single or two shots; a few received placebo; per-sample allocation not given. At day 63 after the first vaccine or placebo injection, samples were drawn.

The sequencing used peripheral blood, collected in a trial of Ad26.COV2.S vaccine versus placebo. This TCR came from a person between 18 and 65 years old who received the Ad26.COV2.S COVID-19 vaccine or a placebo. The genes are TRBV5-1 and TRBJ2-5; possibly TRBD1 for D (5 bases). The DNA for the CDR3 is TGCGCCAGCAGCTTTAGGGGCGCCGAGACCCAGTACTTC. Amino acids: CASSFRGAETQYF.